The 26 T cell receptor beta chains below all came from one sample that was sequenced in a study of control samples from healthy donors and cancer patients. The assay was immunoSEQ multiplex PCR, and TCRdb's table has in-frame clones only and misses some. The sample holds 100,000 or so clones, around four fifths seen once. The sample was blood. These receptors all come from a woman between 50 and 59 years old in good health.

This chain links TRBV6-6 with TRBJ1-6; 7 bases agree with TRBD1. This CDR3 is 13 amino acids long. Germline loops: CDR1 MNHNY, CDR2 SVGAGI (reference sequence). The J segment lost 9 bases and the V segment lost 6 bases, leaving 5 bases of the junction unmatched. The CDR3 DNA sequence: TGTGCCAGCAGACAGGGGTTGGGTTCACCCCTCCACTTT. Residues: CASRQGLGSPLHF.

This sequence joins TRBV24-1 and TRBJ2-7, with TRBD1 as a possible D gene (5 bases). CDR1 and CDR2 from the germline V gene are KGHDR and SFDVKD. The CDR3 length is 13 residues. V lost 3 bases to trimming and J lost 3 bases, with 8 bases between them. CDR3 amino acids: CATSDVDSYEQYF. The CDR3 nucleotides are TGTGCCACCAGTGATGTTGACAGCTACGAGCAGTACTTC.

The chain joins TRBV12-5 to TRBJ2-5; a weak D match, TRBD1 (6 bases). The CDR3 has 14 residues. Germline V gene sequence: CDR1 LGHNT, CDR2 FRNRAP. The ends were cut back, 6 bases at V and 1 base at J, with 12 bases in the middle. DNA for the CDR3: TGTGCTAGTGGAAACGACAGGACCCAAGAGACCCAGTACTTC. Translated: CASGNDRTQETQYF. Full variable domain (rest looked up from reference TRBV12-5 and TRBJ2-5): DARVTQTPRHKVTEMGQEVTMRCQPILGHNTVFWYRQTMMQGLELLAYFRNRAPLDDSGMPKDRFSAEMPDATLATLKIQPSEPRDSAVYFCASGNDRTQETQYFGPGTRLLVL.

The V and J genes are TRBV6-1 and TRBJ1-2, with 8 bases identical to TRBD1. The germline CDR1 and CDR2 sequences are MNHNS and SASEGT. Trimming at V came to 2 bases and at J to 8 bases, leaving 13 bases not matched to a gene. The CDR3 totals 16 residues. The CDR3 bases are TGTGCCAGCAGTGAAATACTAGGGACAGGACCTCGGGGCTACACCTTC. Translating it yields CASSEILGTGPRGYTF.

The V and J genes are TRBV6-5 and TRBJ1-5; D is possibly TRBD1 (5 bases). Germline CDR1 MNHEY, CDR2 SVGAGI. The V end lost 6 bases, the J end lost 2 bases, and 8 bases lay between the germline ends. This CDR3 comprises 13 residues. CDR3 sequence reads: CASSRGGNQPQHF. CDR3 DNA: TGTGCCAGCAGCCGAGGGGGCAATCAGCCCCAGCATTTT.

This clone was counted a few times. V and J are TRBV28 and TRBJ2-6; tentative D call: TRBD1 (6 bases). With 5 bases removed from V and 3 bases from J, the gap between germline ends came to 14 bases. The CDR3 extends over 16 amino acids. Germline V gene lookup returns CDR1 MDHEN and CDR2 SYDVKM. CDR3 sequence: CASSPSTGFGANVLTF. In nucleotides, the CDR3 is TGTGCCAGCAGTCCGAGTACAGGGTTTGGGGCCAACGTCCTGACTTTC.

The chain employs TRBV6-1 and TRBJ2-7; D is ambiguous. V lost 2 bases and J 1 base, leaving 15 bases between the germline ends. The CDR3 spans 16 residues. In germline, CDR1 is MNHNS, CDR2 SASEGT. In nucleotides, the CDR3 is TGTGCCAGCAGTGAATTTGCGACGGTGGGGTCCTACGAGCAGTACTTC. It yields the protein CASSEFATVGSYEQYF.

This chain joins TRBV30 and TRBJ2-7, with D maybe TRBD2 (5 bases). Trimming left V 3 bases short and J 3 bases short, with 15 bases between. The CDR3 has 14 residues. Germline-derived CDR1 and CDR2 are GTSNPN and SVGIG (reference sequence). The CDR3 loop reads CAWRDGWRVYEQYF. CDR3 sequence (DNA): TGTGCCTGGAGGGACGGTTGGCGGGTCTACGAGCAGTACTTC.

The chain carries TRBV6-5 and TRBJ1-5, with 8 bases lining up with TRBD1. V was clipped by 6 bases and J by 4 bases; unmatched bases: 8. This CDR3 region has 15 residues. The V gene's germline CDR1 is MNHEY and CDR2 SVGAGI. The CDR3 loop reads CASRNGDRFNQPQHF. The CDR3 DNA follows: TGTGCCAGCAGGAACGGGGACAGGTTTAATCAGCCCCAGCATTTT.

This chain joins TRBV5-4 and TRBJ1-1; D uncertain. The CDR3 is 13 amino acids. The germline V gene has CDR1 SGHNT and CDR2 YYREEE (reference sequence). V was trimmed by 4 bases and J by 4 bases, leaving 11 bases between them. CDR3 protein: CASSGETVTEAFF. CDR3 nucleotide sequence: TGTGCCAGCAGCGGAGAAACAGTCACTGAAGCTTTCTTT.

The chain is built from TRBV27 and TRBJ1-2; D is perhaps TRBD1 (6 bases). Per the germline V gene, CDR1 is MNHEY and CDR2 is SMNVEV (reference sequence). The V gene lost 3 bases and the J gene lost 7 bases, with 18 bases spanning the gap. This CDR3 is 15 amino acids long. As DNA, the CDR3 is TGTGCCAGCAGTTTCTCAGGGGCCCTGCGGAGTGGCTACACCTTC. Its translation: CASSFSGALRSGYTF.

The chain uses TRBV4-1 and TRBJ1-6, with D unresolved. Germline CDR1 MGHRA, CDR2 YSYEKL. Between the trimmed V and J ends, which lost 0 bases and 9 bases, there was a span of 12 bases. The CDR3 is made up of 15 amino acids. CDR3: CASSQDTELFSPLHF. CDR3 DNA: TGCGCCAGCAGCCAAGATACCGAGCTGTTTTCACCCCTCCACTTT.

The J gene is TRBJ2-5, the V gene TRBV11-2, with D possibly matching TRBD2 (5 bases). This CDR3 is built from 13 residues. Trimming left V 7 bases short and J 5 bases short, with 14 bases between. Germline CDR1 and CDR2: SGHAT and FQNNGV. CDR3 sequence reads: CASNFGVLETQYF. CDR3 in DNA: TGTGCCAGCAACTTCGGGGTTCTGGAGACCCAGTACTTC.

The V call is TRBV28, the J call TRBJ1-6; 12 bases match TRBD1. CDR3 size: 16 residues. CDR1 and CDR2 from the germline V gene are MDHEN and SYDVKM. V trimming: 2 bases; J trimming: 6 bases; junction bases outside the gene matches: 2. The CDR3 protein is CASSLGTGGRNSPLHF. Written as DNA, the CDR3 is TGTGCCAGCAGTTTAGGGACAGGGGGCCGTAATTCACCCCTCCACTTT.

Concerning this clone: The sample carries other DNA sequences with the same CDR3. The genes are TRBV5-5 and TRBJ2-1; 7 positions agree with TRBD1. This CDR3 contains 17 residues. Germline CDR1 SGHKS, CDR2 YYEKEE (reference sequence). V gave up 4 bases and J gave up 3 bases; unmatched junction bases: 13. The CDR3 reads CASSPRFRDRVYNEQFF. CDR3 bases: TGTGCCAGCAGCCCTCGGTTCCGGGACAGAGTCTACAATGAGCAGTTCTTC.

In this sample, this clone turned up a few times. CDR3 amino acids: CASSWRVTYEQYF. The DNA for the CDR3 is TGTGCCAGCAGCTGGAGGGTTACCTACGAGCAGTACTTC. The chain has TRBV7-2 and TRBJ2-7; D may be TRBD2 (6 bases). There are 13 residues in the CDR3. V dropped 4 bases and J dropped 2 bases, with 9 bases sitting between them. CDR1 and CDR2 from the germline V gene are SGHTA and FQGNSA.

V and J are TRBV7-3 and TRBJ1-6, with no clear D. CDR3 length: 15 residues. Trimming removed 2 bases from V and 6 bases from J, with 11 bases in between. Looked up from germline, CDR1 is SGHTA and CDR2 is FQGTGA. The CDR3 DNA reads TGTGCCAGCAGCTTAGACGTTGCGGGTAATTCACCCCTCCACTTT. Amino acid sequence: CASSLDVAGNSPLHF.

This clone has only one observation. V gene TRBV19 combines with J gene TRBJ2-7; 10 positions agree with TRBD1. V lost 4 bases and J lost 3; bases outside the gene matches: 6. The V gene's germline CDR1 is LNHDA and CDR2 SQIVND (reference sequence). This CDR3 comprises 15 residues. This chain's CDR3 is CASSSRDRGIYEQYF. CDR3 DNA: TGTGCCAGTAGTAGCCGGGACAGGGGTATCTACGAGCAGTACTTC.

The gene calls are TRBV19 and TRBJ2-4; TRBD1 might be the D (6 bases). CDR1 LNHDA and CDR2 SQIVND come from the germline V gene (reference sequence). V lost 3 bases, J lost 4 bases, and 10 bases lay in between. There are 14 residues in the CDR3. CDR3 residues: CASSIRDTKNIQYF. CDR3 coding DNA: TGTGCCAGTAGTATTCGGGACACTAAAAACATTCAGTACTTC.

The chain couples TRBV20-1 to TRBJ2-3; no firm D call. Germline lookup yields CDR1 DFQATT and CDR2 SNEGSKA (reference sequence). The CDR3 sequence is 11 residues long. CDR3 residues: CSGSFTDTQYF. Here the CDR3 DNA reads TGCAGCGGTAGTTTCACAGATACGCAGTATTTT.

The rearrangement links TRBV18 to TRBJ2-2, with 14 positions matching TRBD2. CDR1 and CDR2 from the germline V gene are KGHSH and LQKENI. This CDR3 is built from 17 residues. With V trimmed by 5 bases and J by 5 bases, 7 bases remained unmatched. CDR3: CASSSTRTSGRTGELFF. CDR3 DNA: TGTGCCAGCTCATCTACCCGGACTAGCGGGAGGACCGGGGAGCTGTTTTTT.

The gene calls are TRBV5-6 and TRBJ1-4; no clear D. Germline CDR1 reads SGHDT; CDR2 reads YYEEEE. This CDR3 is built from 14 residues. The V end was cut by 2 bases, the J end by 8 bases, with 13 bases between. In DNA form, the CDR3 reads TGTGCCAGCAGCTTCCGCAGCTTTCCCGAAAAACTGTTTTTT. This gives the protein CASSFRSFPEKLFF.

V gene TRBV11-2 combines with J gene TRBJ2-1, with D uncertain. The CDR3 runs to 13 residues. The germline gives CDR1 SGHAT, CDR2 FQNNGV. Trimming removed 5 bases at V and 5 bases at J, with 10 bases between. CDR3 nucleotide sequence: TGTGCCAGCAGCCTCGGCGGCGACAATGAGCAGTTCTTC. This translates into CASSLGGDNEQFF.

V and J are TRBV7-3 and TRBJ2-5, with D maybe TRBD1 (5 bases). CDR3 length: 13 residues. From germline, CDR1 is SGHTA and CDR2 FQGTGA. V lost 3 bases and J lost 2, with 7 bases in between. CDR3 in amino acids: CASSFTGQETQYF. The CDR3 bases are TGTGCCAGCAGCTTTACAGGACAAGAGACCCAGTACTTC.

V and J are TRBV7-9 and TRBJ1-5; 7 nucleotides align to TRBD1. V trimming: 5 bases; J trimming: 6 bases; junction bases outside the gene matches: 4. CDR3 length: 13 residues. CDR1 SEHNR and CDR2 FQNEAQ come from the germline V gene (reference sequence). The CDR3: CASSQGDGQPQHF. As DNA, the CDR3 is TGTGCCAGCAGCCAGGGGGACGGTCAGCCCCAGCATTTT.

In its sample, this clone was seen a few times. This chain connects TRBV7-6 to TRBJ1-1; 8 positions agree with TRBD1. The CDR3 extends over 15 amino acids. Trimming at V came to 6 bases and at J to 3 bases, leaving 9 bases not matched to a gene. The V gene's germline CDR1 is SGHVS and CDR2 FNYEAQ. The CDR3 sequence is CASRPLTGGYTEAFF. The CDR3 DNA follows: TGTGCCAGCAGACCCCTCACAGGGGGTTACACTGAAGCTTTCTTT.